This is a list of T cell receptor beta chains from one sample in a study of OX40 agonist ivuxolimab in advanced cancers. Profiling relied on immunoSEQ multiplex PCR, and the TCRdb table lists in-frame clones only, not all of them. The table shows about 21,000 clones, with 85% occurring only once. The sequencing used CD4+ or CD8+ T cells sorted from blood, collected in a trial of the OX40 agonist ivuxolimab. Receptor source: an adult with an advanced solid tumor such as melanoma, head and neck, liver or kidney cancer. Each CDR3 is given with its conserved first and last residue. The order of the fields is J gene, D gene, V gene, clone size, CDR3 DNA, CDR3 protein. A D gene is named only where the DNA matches it firmly. Part of the rows lack a size; the others show once, few, many or a class for expanded clones.

j_gene: TRBJ1-5; d_gene: NA; v_gene: TRBV27; abundance: NA; CDR3nt: TGTGCCAGCAGTTCACTACCCATCCAACAGGTCGGTAGCAATCAGCCCCAGCATTTT; CDR3aa: CASSSLPIQQVGSNQPQHF
j_gene: TRBJ2-7; d_gene: TRBD2; v_gene: TRBV9; abundance: NA; CDR3nt: TGTGCCAGCAGCGTCGGACTAGCGGGGTCCTACGAGCAGTACTTC; CDR3aa: CASSVGLAGSYEQYF
j_gene: TRBJ2-2; d_gene: TRBD1; v_gene: TRBV27; abundance: NA; CDR3nt: TGTGCCAGCAGGGAACAGGGGGTTGTCGGGGAGCTGTTTTTT; CDR3aa: CASREQGVVGELFF
j_gene: TRBJ1-2; d_gene: NA; v_gene: TRBV5-6; abundance: NA; CDR3nt: TGTGCCAGCAGCTTGCAGGATTTCTATGGCTACACCTTC; CDR3aa: CASSLQDFYGYTF
j_gene: TRBJ2-3; d_gene: TRBD2; v_gene: TRBV18; abundance: NA; CDR3nt: TGTGCCAGCTCACCCGCGGGGGGGGGCCCAGATACGCAGTATTTT; CDR3aa: CASSPAGGGPDTQYF
j_gene: TRBJ1-2; d_gene: NA; v_gene: TRBV11-2; abundance: NA; CDR3nt: TGTGCCAGCACCCCCACGCCCGGTGACTATGGCTACACCTTC; CDR3aa: CASTPTPGDYGYTF
j_gene: TRBJ2-2; d_gene: NA; v_gene: TRBV5-8; abundance: NA; CDR3nt: TGTGCCAGCAGCACGGGGTCCGAGCCGAGACCACGGCTGTTTTTT; CDR3aa: CASSTGSEPRPRLFF
j_gene: TRBJ1-2; d_gene: TRBD1; v_gene: TRBV7-2; abundance: medium-sized; CDR3nt: TGTGCCAGCAGCTACCTCAGGGGGCCTTCAGGGAACTATGGCTACACCTTC; CDR3aa: CASSYLRGPSGNYGYTF
j_gene: TRBJ2-3; d_gene: TRBD1; v_gene: TRBV9; abundance: NA; CDR3nt: TGTGCCAGCAGCAAGGGACAGGGCCTAGCAGATACGCAGTATTTT; CDR3aa: CASSKGQGLADTQYF
j_gene: TRBJ2-5; d_gene: NA; v_gene: TRBV6-5; abundance: NA; CDR3nt: TGTGCCAGCAGTGCTGAGGGAGAGACCCAGTACTTC; CDR3aa: CASSAEGETQYF
j_gene: TRBJ2-7; d_gene: TRBD2; v_gene: TRBV5-6; abundance: NA; CDR3nt: TGTGCCAGCAGCTTGCCCTCTAGCGGGGGGGGCTACGAGCAGTACTTC; CDR3aa: CASSLPSSGGGYEQYF
j_gene: TRBJ1-6; d_gene: NA; v_gene: TRBV7-9; abundance: NA; CDR3nt: TGTGCCAGCACCCCGGAGGCCAATTCACCCCTCCACTTT; CDR3aa: CASTPEANSPLHF
j_gene: TRBJ2-1; d_gene: TRBD2; v_gene: TRBV6-5; abundance: NA; CDR3nt: TGTGCCAGCCAAGCGGGGAACTACAATGAGCAGTTCTTC; CDR3aa: CASQAGNYNEQFF
j_gene: TRBJ1-5; d_gene: NA; v_gene: TRBV9; abundance: NA; CDR3nt: TGTGCCAGCAGCGTAGGTCCAGTTCTTAGCAATCAGCCCCAGCATTTT; CDR3aa: CASSVGPVLSNQPQHF
j_gene: TRBJ1-1; d_gene: NA; v_gene: TRBV6-5; abundance: few; CDR3nt: TGTGCCAGCAGTTATGGTACAGGGTCTGAAGCTTTCTTT; CDR3aa: CASSYGTGSEAFF
j_gene: TRBJ1-2; d_gene: TRBD1; v_gene: TRBV27; abundance: NA; CDR3nt: TGTGCCAGCAGTAAGGACAGGGGGGTTTACTTC; CDR3aa: CASSKDRGVYF
j_gene: TRBJ1-1; d_gene: NA; v_gene: TRBV19; abundance: NA; CDR3nt: TGTGCCAGTAGTATATTGGGGGGAACTGAAGCTTTCTTT; CDR3aa: CASSILGGTEAFF
j_gene: TRBJ2-7; d_gene: TRBD1; v_gene: TRBV27; abundance: NA; CDR3nt: TGTGCCAGCAGTCAAGCTGGGACAGGGTCCCGCTACGAGCAGTACTTC; CDR3aa: CASSQAGTGSRYEQYF
j_gene: TRBJ2-3; d_gene: NA; v_gene: TRBV7-6; abundance: once; CDR3nt: TGTGCCAGCAGCTTAGGAGACAGACACTTAGATACGCAGTATTTT; CDR3aa: CASSLGDRHLDTQYF
j_gene: TRBJ2-1; d_gene: NA; v_gene: TRBV14; abundance: NA; CDR3nt: TGTGCCAGCAGCCAAGGCCGAGGACGGGGGTACAATGAGCAGTTCTTC; CDR3aa: CASSQGRGRGYNEQFF
j_gene: TRBJ1-6; d_gene: NA; v_gene: TRBV11-2; abundance: NA; CDR3nt: TGTGCCAGCAGCTCGTCGTCCGAACCCGGTTCACCCCTCCACTTT; CDR3aa: CASSSSSEPGSPLHF
j_gene: TRBJ1-4; d_gene: NA; v_gene: TRBV4-1; abundance: NA; CDR3nt: TGCGCCAGCAGGGAAATAAACCCAGGGGAAAGGGGTGAAAAACTGTTTTTT; CDR3aa: CASREINPGERGEKLFF
j_gene: TRBJ1-6; d_gene: NA; v_gene: TRBV7-9; abundance: few; CDR3nt: TGTGCCAGCACCCAAGAAAAAGGGCAGTTTAATTCACCCCTCCACTTT; CDR3aa: CASTQEKGQFNSPLHF
j_gene: TRBJ1-4; d_gene: TRBD1; v_gene: TRBV11-2; abundance: NA; CDR3nt: TGTGCCAGCAGCTTACCCAGGGGGGCCAGGACTGATGAAAAACTGTTTTTT; CDR3aa: CASSLPRGARTDEKLFF
j_gene: TRBJ1-6; d_gene: NA; v_gene: TRBV4-1; abundance: NA; CDR3nt: TGCGCCAGCAGCCAAGATCTGGGACTACGGTCACCCCTCCACTTT; CDR3aa: CASSQDLGLRSPLHF
j_gene: TRBJ2-1; d_gene: TRBD1; v_gene: TRBV7-8; abundance: NA; CDR3nt: TGTGCCAGCAGTTTAGCGACAGGGGTTGAGCAGTTCTTC; CDR3aa: CASSLATGVEQFF
j_gene: TRBJ1-1; d_gene: NA; v_gene: TRBV11-2; abundance: NA; CDR3nt: TGTGCCAGCAGCCAGGGCCCGGGGGGCACTGAAGCTTTCTTT; CDR3aa: CASSQGPGGTEAFF
j_gene: TRBJ1-5; d_gene: NA; v_gene: TRBV2; abundance: NA; CDR3nt: TGTGCCAGCGGCGGCCAGGCCAATCAGCCCCAGCATTTT; CDR3aa: CASGGQANQPQHF
j_gene: TRBJ2-3; d_gene: NA; v_gene: TRBV10-1; abundance: NA; CDR3nt: TGCGCCAGCAGTGAGATGGGGGGGGGCAGCACAGATACGCAGTATTTT; CDR3aa: CASSEMGGGSTDTQYF
j_gene: TRBJ2-1; d_gene: NA; v_gene: TRBV2; abundance: once; CDR3nt: TGTGCCAGCAGCGCCGGGACCGGGACCTACAATGAGCAGTTCTTC; CDR3aa: CASSAGTGTYNEQFF
j_gene: TRBJ1-2; d_gene: NA; v_gene: TRBV13; abundance: NA; CDR3nt: TGTGCCAGCAGCTTAGGGCGTACCGCCTATGGCTACACCTTC; CDR3aa: CASSLGRTAYGYTF
j_gene: TRBJ1-2; d_gene: TRBD1; v_gene: TRBV27; abundance: NA; CDR3nt: TGTGCCAGCAGCCTAGCCGATCCCCGGACAGGCTATGGCTACACCTTC; CDR3aa: CASSLADPRTGYGYTF
j_gene: TRBJ1-2; d_gene: TRBD1; v_gene: TRBV4-2; abundance: NA; CDR3nt: TGTGCCAGCAGCCACGGGACAGGGGGCGACTATGGCTACACCTTC; CDR3aa: CASSHGTGGDYGYTF
j_gene: TRBJ2-7; d_gene: TRBD1; v_gene: TRBV5-1; abundance: NA; CDR3nt: TGCGCCAGCAGCTTGGGACAGGGAGTTATCTACGAGCAGTACTTC; CDR3aa: CASSLGQGVIYEQYF
j_gene: TRBJ2-7; d_gene: NA; v_gene: TRBV11-1; abundance: NA; CDR3nt: TGTGCCAGCAGCTTGGGAGGAACCTACGAGCAGTACTTC; CDR3aa: CASSLGGTYEQYF
j_gene: TRBJ2-7; d_gene: TRBD1; v_gene: TRBV10-3; abundance: NA; CDR3nt: TGTGCCATCAGTGAGAAGGCAGGGGGCGTCGAGCAGTACTTC; CDR3aa: CAISEKAGGVEQYF
j_gene: TRBJ1-6; d_gene: TRBD1; v_gene: TRBV11-2; abundance: NA; CDR3nt: TGTGCCAGCAGCTTAGTTGGGACAGGGAATTCACCCCTCCACTTT; CDR3aa: CASSLVGTGNSPLHF
j_gene: TRBJ2-1; d_gene: TRBD2; v_gene: TRBV11-3; abundance: NA; CDR3nt: TGTGCCAGCAGCTTACTAGCGGGGGGACACAATGAGCAGTTCTTC; CDR3aa: CASSLLAGGHNEQFF
j_gene: TRBJ1-1; d_gene: NA; v_gene: TRBV5-4; abundance: NA; CDR3nt: TGTGCCAGCAGCTTGGAGTATATCGGGACTGAAGCTTTCTTT; CDR3aa: CASSLEYIGTEAFF
j_gene: TRBJ1-1; d_gene: TRBD1; v_gene: TRBV6-1; abundance: once; CDR3nt: TGTGCCAGCAGTCATGGGACAGGGGGAGCGGTTGAAGCTTTCTTT; CDR3aa: CASSHGTGGAVEAFF
j_gene: TRBJ2-3; d_gene: NA; v_gene: TRBV6-6; abundance: once; CDR3nt: TGTGCCAGCAGTTTCCCAGGGGAGGATCCTGCAGATACGCAGTATTTT; CDR3aa: CASSFPGEDPADTQYF
j_gene: TRBJ2-7; d_gene: TRBD1; v_gene: TRBV7-9; abundance: NA; CDR3nt: TGTGCCAGCAGCCTAAGCCAGGACAGGGTTCGTAGGCAGTACTTC; CDR3aa: CASSLSQDRVRRQYF
j_gene: TRBJ2-7; d_gene: NA; v_gene: TRBV28; abundance: NA; CDR3nt: TGTGCCAGCAGTTTCCTCAACACGGACCTATACGAGCAGTACTTC; CDR3aa: CASSFLNTDLYEQYF
j_gene: TRBJ2-2; d_gene: NA; v_gene: TRBV29-1; abundance: NA; CDR3nt: TGCAGCGTTGCTAGGGGAGGGGAGCTGTTTTTT; CDR3aa: CSVARGGELFF
j_gene: TRBJ2-5; d_gene: TRBD1; v_gene: TRBV7-9; abundance: NA; CDR3nt: TGTGCCAGCAGCACGGACAGGGCCCAAGAGACCCAGTACTTC; CDR3aa: CASSTDRAQETQYF
j_gene: TRBJ1-6; d_gene: TRBD1; v_gene: TRBV10-1; abundance: NA; CDR3nt: TGCGCCGCACAACAGGGGATTGATTCACCCCTCCACTTT; CDR3aa: CAAQQGIDSPLHF
j_gene: TRBJ2-5; d_gene: NA; v_gene: TRBV15; abundance: NA; CDR3nt: TGTGCCACCAGCGGCCTATACCAAGAGACCCAGTACTTC; CDR3aa: CATSGLYQETQYF
j_gene: TRBJ2-1; d_gene: NA; v_gene: TRBV5-1; abundance: NA; CDR3nt: TGCGCCAGCACGGGGGCTTACAATGAGCAGTTCTTC; CDR3aa: CASTGAYNEQFF
j_gene: TRBJ2-7; d_gene: TRBD1; v_gene: TRBV9; abundance: NA; CDR3nt: TGTGCCAGCAGTCCTCCGGGACAGAACTACGAGCAGTACTTC; CDR3aa: CASSPPGQNYEQYF